This TCR beta chain was identified during a study of T cells in localized non-small cell lung cancer. As for this clone: No antigen is known for it.

Sequenced by immunoSEQ multiplex PCR; TCRdb stores in-frame clones only, minus some. The table has about 6,300 clones, around 16% seen once. Adjacent lung samples, free of atypia, were obtained at least 2 cm from the tumor margin. Study-level findings and limits: Multi-region tumor sequencing was not done, so intratumor heterogeneity could not be excluded. The greatest T cell clonality was found in uninvolved adjacent lung (higher than in tumor).

V lost 3 bases and J 0 bases, leaving 9 bases between the germline ends. The CDR3 is 14 residues long. The germline V gene encodes CDR1 SGHNT and CDR2 YENEEA. The gene calls are TRBV11-3 and TRBJ2-7, with no clear D. Sequenced material: normal lung tissue next to the tumor, taken before any cancer treatment. The source of this sequence is a male donor at least 60 years old with stage II squamous cell lung carcinoma. The CDR3 loop reads CASSLAHDSYEQYF. The CDR3 region has the DNA TGTGCCAGCAGCTTGGCACACGACTCCTACGAGCAGTACTTC.